This TCR beta chain was obtained from a study of regulatory T cells in long-lasting Graves disease. Stated time point: newly diagnosed GD, antithyroid drugs for less than 3 months. Preparation of the TCR library used RNA extracted from PBMCs. CDR3 length equals 13 residues. Germline V gene sequence: CDR1 SGHTA, CDR2 FQGTGA. Trimming took off 2 bases at V and 9 bases at J, with 11 bases between the two ends. iRepertoire HTBI primers and Arm-PCR of CDR3 regions built TCR beta libraries. TCRdb ran MiXCR on the multiplex PCR reads and lists one entry per CDR3 protein. The repertoire holds about 240,000 distinct CDR3 sequences, with 20% to 25% as singletons.

The rearrangement uses TRBV7-3 and TRBJ2-1, with D perhaps matching TRBD2 (6 bases). This TCR was recovered from a female donor with Graves disease. The sequences come from peripheral blood mononuclear cells (PBMCs), collected at new diagnosis, from a patient treated with antithyroid drugs. The CDR3 DNA reads TGTGCCAGCAGCTTAGTTTTGGGGGGTGAGCAGTTCTTC. Its protein is CASSLVLGGEQFF.